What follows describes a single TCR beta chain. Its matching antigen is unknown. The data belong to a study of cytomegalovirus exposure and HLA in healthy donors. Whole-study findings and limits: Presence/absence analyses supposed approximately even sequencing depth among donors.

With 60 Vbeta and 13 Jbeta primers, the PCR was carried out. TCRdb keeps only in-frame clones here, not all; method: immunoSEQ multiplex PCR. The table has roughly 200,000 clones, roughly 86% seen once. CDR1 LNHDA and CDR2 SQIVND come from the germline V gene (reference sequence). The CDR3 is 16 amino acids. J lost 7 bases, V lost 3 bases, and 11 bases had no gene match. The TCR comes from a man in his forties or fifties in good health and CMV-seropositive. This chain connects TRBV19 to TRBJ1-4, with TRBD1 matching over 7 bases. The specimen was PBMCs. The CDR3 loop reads CASSIFRQGPSEKLFF. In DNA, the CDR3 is TGTGCCAGTAGTATTTTCCGACAGGGACCTTCTGAAAAACTGTTTTTT. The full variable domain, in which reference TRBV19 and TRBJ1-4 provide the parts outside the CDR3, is DGGITQSPKYLFRKEGQNVTLSCEQNLNHDAMYWYRQDPGQGLRLIYYSQIVNDFQKGDIAEGYSVSREKKESFPLTVTSAQKNPTAFYLCASSIFRQGPSEKLFFGSGTQLSVL.